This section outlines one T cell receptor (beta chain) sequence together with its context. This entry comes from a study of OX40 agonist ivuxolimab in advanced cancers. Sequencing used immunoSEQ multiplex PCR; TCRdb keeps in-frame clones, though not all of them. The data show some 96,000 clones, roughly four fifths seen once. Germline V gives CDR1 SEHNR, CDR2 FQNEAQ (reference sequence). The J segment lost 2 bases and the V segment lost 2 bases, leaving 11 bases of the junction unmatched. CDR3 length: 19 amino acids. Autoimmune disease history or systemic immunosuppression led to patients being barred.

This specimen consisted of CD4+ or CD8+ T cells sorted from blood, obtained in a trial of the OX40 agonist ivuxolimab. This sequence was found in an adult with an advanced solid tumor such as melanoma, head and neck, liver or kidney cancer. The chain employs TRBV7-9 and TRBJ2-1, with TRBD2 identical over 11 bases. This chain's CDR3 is CASSLRSSGGIVPYNEQFF. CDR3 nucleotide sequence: TGTGCCAGCAGCTTACGGTCTAGCGGGGGGATCGTTCCCTACAATGAGCAGTTCTTC.